These 8 T cell receptor beta chains originate from one sample sequenced in a study of beta chain features in type 1 diabetes. The study reverse transcribed the entire isolated RNA, so it sequenced expressed TCRB transcripts. The table came from immunoSEQ multiplex PCR; TCRdb's copy has only in-frame clones and leaves some out. Here the sample spans around 300,000 clones, approximately 10% being singletons. The sample comprised naive CD4+ T cells from blood. The receptor set was obtained from a woman aged 25 to 39 in good health.

This clone was seen a handful of times. The V gene is TRBV18, the J gene TRBJ1-5; the D gene is possibly TRBD1 (6 bases). This CDR3 spans 14 amino acids. The germline V gene encodes CDR1 KGHSH and CDR2 LQKENI. The V and J ends lost 6 bases and 3 bases respectively, with 12 bases between them. CDR3 in DNA: TGTGCCAGCTCCGGGGGGGCCAACAATCAGCCCCAGCATTTT. Translated: CASSGGANNQPQHF.

This clone appeared a few times. J is TRBJ2-1 and V is TRBV7-9; TRBD2 agrees at 8 bases. The CDR3 loop spans 15 amino acids. V lost 1 base, J lost 3 bases, and 2 bases stayed unmatched. Per germline, CDR1 SEHNR and CDR2 FQNEAQ (reference sequence). This CDR3 reads CASSLVGTSYNEQFF. The CDR3 bases are TGTGCCAGCAGCTTAGTCGGGACTAGCTACAATGAGCAGTTCTTC.

This clone was seen more than once but under ten times. The rearrangement links TRBV11-2 to TRBJ2-3, with D hard to call. The CDR3 is 13 amino acids. The germline V gene has CDR1 SGHAT and CDR2 FQNNGV. V was cut by 6 bases and J by 6 bases, with 13 bases left in between. The CDR3 coding sequence is TGTGCCAGCAGTTCGGTCCCTTACGATACGCAGTATTTT. Amino acids: CASSSVPYDTQYF. The entire variable domain, with the rest obtained from reference TRBV11-2 and TRBJ2-3, is as follows: EAGVAQSPRYKIIEKRQSVAFWCNPISGHATLYWYQQILGQGPKLLIQFQNNGVVDDSQLPKDRFSAERLKGVDSTLKIQPAKLEDSAVYLCASSSVPYDTQYFGPGTRLTVL.

The chain carries TRBV5-8 and TRBJ1-1; 9 nucleotides agree with TRBD1. V was pared by 0 bases and J by 0 bases, with 3 bases of the junction left unmatched. CDR3 length: 16 residues. Germline loops: CDR1 SGHTS, CDR2 YDEGEE. The CDR3 here is CASSLGTGVMNTEAFF. CDR3 coding DNA: TGTGCCAGCAGCTTGGGGACAGGGGTTATGAACACTGAAGCTTTCTTT.

The sample holds a few counts of this clone. The chain links TRBV7-2 to TRBJ2-4, with D possibly matching TRBD1 (5 bases). Trimming took 4 bases from V and 8 from J, leaving 12 bases between them. Germline CDR1 and CDR2: SGHTA and FQGNSA. The CDR3 consists of 13 residues. The CDR3 DNA follows: TGTGCCAGCAGCTCAGACAGTTCCGACATTCAGTACTTC. It yields the protein CASSSDSSDIQYF.

In its sample, this clone was seen a few times. This rearrangement joins TRBV6-5 to TRBJ1-1; D is uncertain. From germline, CDR1 is MNHEY and CDR2 SVGAGI. V lost 1 base and J lost 5, with 14 bases in between. This CDR3 is 15 amino acids long. CDR3 protein: CASSYLGGKGTEAFF. CDR3 nucleotide sequence: TGTGCCAGCAGTTACTTGGGAGGTAAAGGGACTGAAGCTTTCTTT.

The chain recombines TRBV4-3 with TRBJ1-2; a possible D gene is TRBD1 (5 bases). The germline V and J ends were trimmed by 3 bases and 6 bases, with 14 bases remaining between them. The length of the CDR3 is 14 residues. Per germline, CDR1 LGHNA and CDR2 YSLEER. This chain's CDR3 is CASSQRHVGDGYTF. The CDR3 nucleotides are TGCGCCAGCAGCCAGAGACATGTAGGGGATGGCTACACCTTC.

The chain recombines TRBV9 with TRBJ2-2, with 11 bases that match TRBD1. J lost 6 bases, V lost 4 bases, and 8 bases had no gene match. The CDR3 has 16 residues. Germline CDR1 and CDR2: SGDLS and YYNGEE. DNA of the CDR3: TGTGCCAGCAGCCCCCGGGACAGGGGGTTTTCCGGGGAGCTGTTTTTT. Translation gives CASSPRDRGFSGELFF. The full variable domain, with the rest looked up from reference TRBV9 and TRBJ2-2, is DSGVTQTPKHLITATGQRVTLRCSPRSGDLSVYWYQQSLDQGLQFLIQYYNGEERAKGNILERFSAQQFPDLHSELNLSSLELGDSALYFCASSPRDRGFSGELFFGEGSRLTVL.